Detailed here is one T cell receptor beta chain. The target antigen is unknown. The PCR made use of 60 Vbeta and 13 Jbeta primers. TCRdb keeps only in-frame clones here, not all; method: immunoSEQ multiplex PCR. The sample lists 29,000 or so clones, about 64% occurring once. After removal of 0 bases from V and 4 bases from J, the junction contained 7 bases not matched to a gene. This CDR3 region has 15 residues. Germline-derived CDR1 and CDR2 are GTSNPN and SVGIG (reference sequence). The data derive from a study of cytomegalovirus exposure and HLA in healthy donors. Study-level information: Among 150 million to 200 million T cells, an earlier analysis found about 110 million unique TCR beta sequences.

Overall study findings and caveats: Later examination showed HLA-associated TCR beta chains had greater clonal expansion than equally common others. In vitro experiments confirmed that three CMV-associated chains were specific for CMV antigens.

While unrecorded immune exposures were likely, the donors were nominally healthy when sampled. Sequencing was done on a sample of PBMCs. V and J are TRBV30 and TRBJ1-2, with TRBD1 matching 8 bases. This receptor was obtained from a male donor in good health and CMV-seropositive. The CDR3 is CAWSVQGTGTYGYTF. The CDR3 DNA reads as TGTGCCTGGAGTGTACAGGGGACAGGTACCTATGGCTACACCTTC.